The 10 T cell receptor beta chains listed next were all sequenced from one sample in a study of OX40 agonist ivuxolimab in advanced cancers. The data were produced by immunoSEQ multiplex PCR, yet TCRdb's version contains in-frame clones alone and is incomplete. The top ten clones hold more than 14% of a sample with 30,000 to 35,000 clones, roughly 84% of them seen once. The sequenced sample was CD4+ or CD8+ T cells sorted from blood, obtained in a trial of the OX40 agonist ivuxolimab. The receptor set was obtained from an adult with an advanced solid tumor such as melanoma, head and neck, liver or kidney cancer.

This sequence joins TRBV5-6 and TRBJ2-1; D not certain. Germline-derived CDR1 and CDR2 are SGHDT and YYEEEE. This CDR3 has 13 residues. The V end was cut by 0 bases, the J end by 6 bases, with 7 bases between. CDR3 residues: CASSLDYFNEQFF. DNA of the CDR3: TGTGCCAGCAGCTTGGACTACTTCAATGAGCAGTTCTTC.

This chain connects TRBV6-5 to TRBJ2-6, with 8 bases that match TRBD2. The junction had 7 bases not matched to a gene; V was cut back by 6 bases and J by 6 bases. The CDR3 consists of 15 residues. Germline-derived CDR1 and CDR2 are MNHEY and SVGAGI. The CDR3 DNA reads TGTGCCAGCAGCGGCGGGGGGTTGCAGGCCAACGTCCTGACTTTC. It specifies CASSGGGLQANVLTF.

The chain joins TRBV28 to TRBJ2-2; D remains ambiguous. This CDR3 is 13 amino acids long. Germline CDR1 MDHEN, CDR2 SYDVKM. With 8 bases removed from V and 7 bases from J, the gap between germline ends came to 14 bases. The CDR3 DNA reads as TGTGCCAGCGGAACCGAGGCTCTCGGGGAGCTGTTTTTT. This codes for CASGTEALGELFF.

This rearrangement joins TRBV7-3 to TRBJ1-3, with TRBD1 as a possible D gene (5 bases). In germline, CDR1 is SGHTA, CDR2 FQGTGA. The CDR3 totals 15 residues. V lost 7 bases and J lost 0, with 13 bases in between. CDR3: CASTPGGVSGNTIYF. The CDR3 nucleotides read TGTGCCAGCACCCCGGGGGGAGTCTCTGGAAACACCATATATTTT.

This chain links TRBV19 with TRBJ2-7, with 9 bases identical to TRBD1. The germline CDR1 and CDR2 sequences are LNHDA and SQIVND (reference sequence). Unmatched junction bases numbered 8, after V lost 4 bases and J lost 4 bases. The CDR3 length is 15 residues. The DNA for the CDR3 is TGTGCCAGTAGTACCCCCGGGACAGGGAAGTACGAGCAGTACTTC. Its protein product is CASSTPGTGKYEQYF. Combining the CDR3 with reference TRBV19 and TRBJ2-7 gives the whole variable domain DGGITQSPKYLFRKEGQNVTLSCEQNLNHDAMYWYRQDPGQGLRLIYYSQIVNDFQKGDIAEGYSVSREKKESFPLTVTSAQKNPTAFYLCASSTPGTGKYEQYFGPGTRLTVT.

V usage is TRBV19 and J usage is TRBJ2-7, with TRBD2 identical over 12 bases. From germline, CDR1 is LNHDA and CDR2 SQIVND (reference sequence). V shed 2 bases, J shed 6 bases, and the junction held 8 bases outside the gene matches. The CDR3 has 16 amino acids. The CDR3 coding sequence is TGTGCCAGTAGTATATATGCTAGCGGGAGGGCCGGCGAGCAGTACTTC. Amino acids: CASSIYASGRAGEQYF.

The gene calls are TRBV5-5 and TRBJ1-1; D unclear. V lost 1 base, J lost 2 bases, and 12 bases lay in between. The germline V gene encodes CDR1 SGHKS and CDR2 YYEKEE (reference sequence). This CDR3 region has 15 residues. CDR3 nucleotide sequence: TGTGCCAGCAGCTTGCGGGTACGGGTTAACACTGAAGCTTTCTTT. Its protein product is CASSLRVRVNTEAFF. Complete variable domain (other parts from reference TRBV5-5 and TRBJ1-1): DAGVTQSPTHLIKTRGQQVTLRCSPISGHKSVSWYQQVLGQGPQFIFQYYEKEERGRGNFPDRFSARQFPNYSSELNVNALLLGDSALYLCASSLRVRVNTEAFFGQGTRLTVV.

This chain connects TRBV19 to TRBJ2-3; TRBD2 agrees at 10 bases. The CDR3 is 16 amino acids. The germline gives CDR1 LNHDA, CDR2 SQIVND (reference sequence). Unmatched junction bases numbered 5, after V lost 1 base and J lost 4 bases. CDR3 nucleotide sequence: TGTGCCAGTAGTATAGTTCCTAGCGGGAGCTCAGATACGCAGTATTTT. The encoded protein is CASSIVPSGSSDTQYF.

The V and J genes are TRBV30 and TRBJ1-4; 8 bases are a match to TRBD1. The germline gives CDR1 GTSNPN, CDR2 SVGIG (reference sequence). This CDR3 has 13 residues. Losses at the gene ends were 7 bases for V and 5 bases for J; bases not matched to a gene: 6. The CDR3 region has the DNA TGTGCCTCAAAGGACAGGGCGAATGAAAAACTGTTTTTT. Translated: CASKDRANEKLFF.

The genes are TRBV7-2 and TRBJ2-7, with D maybe TRBD2 (5 bases). Trimming removed 7 bases from V and 2 bases from J, with 15 bases in between. This CDR3 has 14 residues. Germline lookup yields CDR1 SGHTA and CDR2 FQGNSA. The CDR3 sequence is CASNSPEAPYEQYF. The DNA of the CDR3 is TGTGCCAGCAACTCCCCGGAGGCTCCCTACGAGCAGTACTTC.